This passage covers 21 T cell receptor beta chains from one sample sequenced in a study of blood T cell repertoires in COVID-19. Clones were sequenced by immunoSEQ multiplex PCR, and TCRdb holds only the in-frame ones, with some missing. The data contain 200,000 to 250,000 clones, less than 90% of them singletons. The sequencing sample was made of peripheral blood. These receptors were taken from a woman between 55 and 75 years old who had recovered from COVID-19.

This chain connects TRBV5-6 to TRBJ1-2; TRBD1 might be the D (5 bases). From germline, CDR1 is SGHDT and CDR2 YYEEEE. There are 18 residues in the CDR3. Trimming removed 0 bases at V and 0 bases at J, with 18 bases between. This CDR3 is CASSLARAPPETNYGYTF. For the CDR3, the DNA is TGTGCCAGCAGCTTGGCCAGGGCGCCCCCCGAGACTAACTATGGCTACACCTTC. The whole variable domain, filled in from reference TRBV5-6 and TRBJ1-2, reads DAGVTQSPTHLIKTRGQQVTLRCSPKSGHDTVSWYQQALGQGPQFIFQYYEEEERQRGNFPDRFSGHQFPNYSSELNVNALLLGDSALYLCASSLARAPPETNYGYTFGSGTRLTVV.

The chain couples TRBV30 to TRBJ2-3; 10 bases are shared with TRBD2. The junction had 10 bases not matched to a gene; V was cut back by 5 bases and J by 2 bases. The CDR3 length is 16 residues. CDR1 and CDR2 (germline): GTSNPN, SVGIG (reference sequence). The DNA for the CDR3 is TGTGCCTGGTGCTTAGCGGGGGGCCCCCCCACAGATACGCAGTATTTT. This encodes CAWCLAGGPPTDTQYF.

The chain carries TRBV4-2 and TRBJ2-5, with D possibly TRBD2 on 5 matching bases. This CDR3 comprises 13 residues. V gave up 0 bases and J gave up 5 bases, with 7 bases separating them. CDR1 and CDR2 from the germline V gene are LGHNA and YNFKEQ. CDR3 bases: TGTGCCAGCAGCCAAGAGAGGGTGGAGACCCAGTACTTC. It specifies CASSQERVETQYF.

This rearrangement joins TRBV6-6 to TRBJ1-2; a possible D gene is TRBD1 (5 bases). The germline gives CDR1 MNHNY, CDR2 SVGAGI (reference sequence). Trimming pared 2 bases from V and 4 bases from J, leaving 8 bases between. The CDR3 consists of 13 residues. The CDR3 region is CASSYPGGYGYTF. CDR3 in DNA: TGTGCCAGCAGTTACCCGGGGGGCTATGGCTACACCTTC.

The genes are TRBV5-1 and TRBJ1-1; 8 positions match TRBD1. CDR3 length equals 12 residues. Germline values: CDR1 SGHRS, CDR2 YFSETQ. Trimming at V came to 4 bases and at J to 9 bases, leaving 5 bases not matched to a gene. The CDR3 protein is CASSVQGVQAFF. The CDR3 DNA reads TGCGCCAGCAGCGTACAGGGGGTCCAAGCTTTCTTT.

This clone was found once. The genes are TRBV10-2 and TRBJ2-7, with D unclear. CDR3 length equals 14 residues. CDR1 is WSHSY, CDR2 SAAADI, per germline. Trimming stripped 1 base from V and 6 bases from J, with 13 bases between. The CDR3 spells CASSEFQARPEQYF. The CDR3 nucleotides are TGCGCCAGCAGTGAGTTTCAGGCCCGCCCCGAGCAGTACTTC.

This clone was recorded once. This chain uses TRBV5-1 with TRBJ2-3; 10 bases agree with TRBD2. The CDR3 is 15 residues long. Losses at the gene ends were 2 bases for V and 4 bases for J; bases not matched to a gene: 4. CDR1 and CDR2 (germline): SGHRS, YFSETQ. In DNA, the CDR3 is TGCGCCAGCAGCTTCCAAGCGGGGGGGCCAGATACGCAGTATTTT. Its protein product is CASSFQAGGPDTQYF.

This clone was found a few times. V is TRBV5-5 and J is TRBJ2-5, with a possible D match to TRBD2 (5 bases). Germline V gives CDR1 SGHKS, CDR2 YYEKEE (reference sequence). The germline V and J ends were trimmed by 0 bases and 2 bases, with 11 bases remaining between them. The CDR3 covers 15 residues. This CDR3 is CASSLAGNRQETQYF. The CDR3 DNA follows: TGTGCCAGCAGCTTGGCCGGGAACAGACAAGAGACCCAGTACTTC. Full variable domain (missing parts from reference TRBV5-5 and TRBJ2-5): DAGVTQSPTHLIKTRGQQVTLRCSPISGHKSVSWYQQVLGQGPQFIFQYYEKEERGRGNFPDRFSARQFPNYSSELNVNALLLGDSALYLCASSLAGNRQETQYFGPGTRLLVL.

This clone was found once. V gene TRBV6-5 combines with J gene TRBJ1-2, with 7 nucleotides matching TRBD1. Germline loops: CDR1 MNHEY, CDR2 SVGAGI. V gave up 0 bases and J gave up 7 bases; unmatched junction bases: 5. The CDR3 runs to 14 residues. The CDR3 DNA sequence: TGTGCCAGCAGTTACTCCGGGACAGTTTCTGGCTACACCTTC. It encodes CASSYSGTVSGYTF.

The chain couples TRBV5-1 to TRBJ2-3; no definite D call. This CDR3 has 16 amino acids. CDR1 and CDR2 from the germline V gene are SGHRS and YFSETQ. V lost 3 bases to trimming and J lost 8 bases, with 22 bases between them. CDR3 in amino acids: CASSSLSGPTRGTQYF. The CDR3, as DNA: TGCGCCAGCAGCTCCCTCAGTGGCCCAACACGAGGTACGCAGTATTTT. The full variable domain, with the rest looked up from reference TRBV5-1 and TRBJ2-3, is KAGVTQTPRYLIKTRGQQVTLSCSPISGHRSVSWYQQTPGQGLQFLFEYFSETQRNKGNFPGRFSGRQFSNSRSEMNVSTLELGDSALYLCASSSLSGPTRGTQYFGPGTRLTVL.

CDR3 region: CASSEYSGGANTGELFF. The CDR3 DNA reads TGTGCCAGCAGTGAATATAGCGGGGGGGCCAACACCGGGGAGCTGTTTTTT. This chain connects TRBV6-1 to TRBJ2-2; 11 nucleotides match TRBD2. Trimming at V came to 2 bases and at J to 2 bases, leaving 4 bases not matched to a gene. Germline CDR1 reads MNHNS; CDR2 reads SASEGT. The CDR3 is 17 amino acids.

The CDR3 bases are TGTGCCAGCAGCAAGACTGGCACAGATACGCAGTATTTT. It specifies CASSKTGTDTQYF. This rearrangement joins TRBV27 to TRBJ2-3; D ambiguous. The germline V gene encodes CDR1 MNHEY and CDR2 SMNVEV (reference sequence). V was cut by 6 bases and J by 1 base, with 8 bases left in between. The CDR3 contains 13 residues.

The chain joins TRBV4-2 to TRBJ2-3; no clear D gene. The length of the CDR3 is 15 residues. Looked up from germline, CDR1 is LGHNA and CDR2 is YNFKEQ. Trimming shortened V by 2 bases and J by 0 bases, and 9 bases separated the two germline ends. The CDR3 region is CASSQQEISTDTQYF. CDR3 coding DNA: TGTGCCAGCAGCCAACAGGAAATTAGCACAGATACGCAGTATTTT.

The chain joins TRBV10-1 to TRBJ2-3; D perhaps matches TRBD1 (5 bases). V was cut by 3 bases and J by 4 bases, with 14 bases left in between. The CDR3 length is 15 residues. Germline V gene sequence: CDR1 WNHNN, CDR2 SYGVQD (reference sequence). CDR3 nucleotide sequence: TGCGCCAGCAGTGACATCACAGGAAGGTCAGATACGCAGTATTTT. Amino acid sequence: CASSDITGRSDTQYF.

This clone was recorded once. The chain's CDR3 is CASSYTGSSGNTIYF. CDR3 in DNA: TGTGCCAGCAGTTACACAGGATCATCTGGAAACACCATATATTTT. The chain employs TRBV6-5 and TRBJ1-3; tentative D call: TRBD1 (5 bases). Trimming removed 2 bases at V and 1 base at J, with 9 bases between. This CDR3 region has 15 residues. Germline V lookup: CDR1 MNHEY, CDR2 SVGAGI.

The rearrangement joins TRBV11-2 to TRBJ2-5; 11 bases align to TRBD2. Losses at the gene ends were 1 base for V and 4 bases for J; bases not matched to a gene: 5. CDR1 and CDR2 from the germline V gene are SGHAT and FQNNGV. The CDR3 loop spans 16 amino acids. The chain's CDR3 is CASSLASGGPGETQYF. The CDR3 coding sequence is TGTGCCAGCAGCTTAGCTAGCGGGGGGCCTGGAGAGACCCAGTACTTC.

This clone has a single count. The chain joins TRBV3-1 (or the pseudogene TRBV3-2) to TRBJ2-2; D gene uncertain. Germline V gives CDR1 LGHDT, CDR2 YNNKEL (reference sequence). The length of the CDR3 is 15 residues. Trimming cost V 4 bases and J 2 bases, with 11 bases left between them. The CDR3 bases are TGTGCCAGCAGCCTCGATGCAACTAACACCGGGGAGCTGTTTTTT. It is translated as CASSLDATNTGELFF.

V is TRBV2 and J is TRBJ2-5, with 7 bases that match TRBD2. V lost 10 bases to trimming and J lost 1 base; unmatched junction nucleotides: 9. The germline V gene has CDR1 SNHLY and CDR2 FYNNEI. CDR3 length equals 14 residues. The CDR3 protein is CAKPGASGQETQYF. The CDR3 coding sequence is TGTGCCAAACCCGGAGCTAGCGGCCAAGAGACCCAGTACTTC.

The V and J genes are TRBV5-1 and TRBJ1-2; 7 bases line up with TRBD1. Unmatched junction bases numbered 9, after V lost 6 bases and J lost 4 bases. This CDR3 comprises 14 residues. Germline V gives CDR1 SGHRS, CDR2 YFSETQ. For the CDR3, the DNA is TGCGCCAGCACAGGGGGTCCAAGGGCCTATGGCTACACCTTC. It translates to CASTGGPRAYGYTF.

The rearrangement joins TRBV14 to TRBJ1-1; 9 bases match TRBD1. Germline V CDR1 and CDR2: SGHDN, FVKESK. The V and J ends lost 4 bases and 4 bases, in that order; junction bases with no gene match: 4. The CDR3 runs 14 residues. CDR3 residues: CASSLRTGVTEAFF. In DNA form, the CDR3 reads TGTGCCAGCAGCCTTAGGACAGGGGTCACTGAAGCTTTCTTT.

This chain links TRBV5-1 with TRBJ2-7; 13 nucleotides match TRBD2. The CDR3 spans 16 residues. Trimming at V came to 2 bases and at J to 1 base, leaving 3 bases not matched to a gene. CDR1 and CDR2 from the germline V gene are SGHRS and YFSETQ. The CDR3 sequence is CASSFGLAGESYEQYF. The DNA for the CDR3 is TGCGCCAGCAGCTTCGGACTAGCGGGGGAGTCCTACGAGCAGTACTTC.